This TCR beta chain stems from a study of blood T cell repertoires in COVID-19 (dated by TCRdb to 2019 to 2021). The study in broad terms: The collaborator samples originated in the United States, Italy and Spain and spanned the acute and convalescent phases of COVID-19. The prospective study material was composed of cDNA or gDNA derived from T cells, B-cell-depleted T cells, or PBMCs. Deeply sampled blood TCRbeta repertoires from subjects exposed to, actively infected with, or recovered from COVID-19 were included in the dataset. The repertoires were released in a freely available public database intended as a resource for research on the immune response to SARS-CoV-2. The samples were drawn from two sources: the first 160 participants of the ongoing ImmuneRACE study, and fewer than 1,500 subjects contributed by 6 global collaborators. Nearly every sample came with metadata listing a de-identified subject ID, COVID-19 status, age in years and sex. HLA class I and class II types, where available, came from metadata supplied by the sample provider rather than from assay-based typing. The study at large found these results: The quantity of clinical and demographic metadata differed by source and by participant and was supplied without curation.

A remark on this clone: No cognate antigen has been identified for it. No base-level quality is on record; no much larger clone is a single base apart.

Trimming takes 0 bases from V and 4 bases from J, and the germline ends sit 13 bases apart. The germline V gene specifies SGDLS as CDR1 and YYNGEE as CDR2. Measured from the cysteine to the phenylalanine, the CDR3 is 15 residues long. This entry keeps only the CDR3 DNA: 45 bases, framed from base 1. Participants in the prospective study were aged roughly 18 to 100 years, lived in about two dozen United States geographic areas, and enrolled through a virtual design. Cohort assignment in the prospective study relied on participant-reported clinical history from a screening survey and a study questionnaire. For ImmuneRACE Cohort 3, a participant was defined as recovered based on two consecutive negative NP/OP PCR tests, clearance by a healthcare professional, or resolution of symptoms. In the prospective study, mobile phlebotomists collected whole blood, serum and a nasopharyngeal or oropharyngeal swab from each participant. Participants in the prospective study had the option to provide additional blood draws and questionnaires over a roughly two-month period. Before DNA extraction, blood samples from the prospective study were shipped at room temperature or frozen.

The immunoSEQ Assay, a bias-controlled multiplex PCR, was used to amplify TCRbeta CDR3 regions from genomic DNA. In the source study's methods: The number of nucleated cells in each sample was estimated from the amplification of reference gene primers within the assay. To quantify the absolute abundance of each unique TCRbeta CDR3 rearrangement, sequence reads were collapsed and filtered. For each sample, productive Simpson clonality was calculated as the square root of Simpson's diversity index across productive rearrangements. TCRdb took over this immuneACCESS table, retaining in-frame rearrangements with V and J assigned. Such tables are incomplete; in checked studies, under half of the missing clones stem from an unresolved V gene, and the remainder is unexplained. That table is the source of V, J and clone size, and D and trimming were worked out from the DNA. This sample gives about 500,000 clones in total; 87% of them show up just once. 0.7% of the sample belongs to the ten largest clones.

The clonotype originates from a woman under 30 who had recovered from COVID-19. Specimen: PBMCs or T cells enriched from blood (not recorded which). This chain joins TRBV9 to TRBJ1-1; no D gene can be assigned with confidence. The DNA sequence is as follows: TGTGCCAGCAGCGTAGATGAGGGTGTAGGCACTGAAGCTTTCTTT. This translates into CASSVDEGVGTEAFF.